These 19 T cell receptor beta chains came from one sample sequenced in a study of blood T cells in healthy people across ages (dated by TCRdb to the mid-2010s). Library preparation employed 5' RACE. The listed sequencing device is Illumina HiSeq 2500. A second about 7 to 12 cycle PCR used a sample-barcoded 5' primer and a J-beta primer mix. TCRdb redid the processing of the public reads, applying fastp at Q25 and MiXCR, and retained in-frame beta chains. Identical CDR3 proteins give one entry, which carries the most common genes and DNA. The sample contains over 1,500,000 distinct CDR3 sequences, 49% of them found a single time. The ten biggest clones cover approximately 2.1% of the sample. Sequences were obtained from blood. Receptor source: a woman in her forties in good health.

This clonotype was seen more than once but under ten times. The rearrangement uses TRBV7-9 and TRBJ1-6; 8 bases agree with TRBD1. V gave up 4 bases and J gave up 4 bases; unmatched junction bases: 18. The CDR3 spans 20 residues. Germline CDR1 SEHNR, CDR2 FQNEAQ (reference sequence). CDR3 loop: CASSSPFQGAPTDYNSPLHF. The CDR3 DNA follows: TGTGCCAGCAGCTCCCCGTTTCAGGGGGCCCCTACCGATTATAATTCACCCCTCCACTTT.

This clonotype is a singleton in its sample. In nucleotides, the CDR3 is TGCGCCAGCAGCTCCGGGACAGCACCCCTCCACTTT. Amino acid sequence: CASSSGTAPLHF. V gene TRBV5-1 combines with J gene TRBJ1-6, with 7 bases that match TRBD1. After removal of 3 bases from V and 11 bases from J, the junction contained 2 bases not matched to a gene. The CDR3 extends over 12 amino acids. Per the germline V gene, CDR1 is SGHRS and CDR2 is YFSETQ.

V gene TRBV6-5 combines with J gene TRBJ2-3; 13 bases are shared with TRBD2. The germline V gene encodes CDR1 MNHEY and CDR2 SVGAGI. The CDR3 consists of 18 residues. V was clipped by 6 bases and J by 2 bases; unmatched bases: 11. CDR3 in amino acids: CASRYRTSGSLITDTQYF. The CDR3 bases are TGTGCCAGCAGGTATCGGACTAGCGGGAGCCTTATCACAGATACGCAGTATTTT.

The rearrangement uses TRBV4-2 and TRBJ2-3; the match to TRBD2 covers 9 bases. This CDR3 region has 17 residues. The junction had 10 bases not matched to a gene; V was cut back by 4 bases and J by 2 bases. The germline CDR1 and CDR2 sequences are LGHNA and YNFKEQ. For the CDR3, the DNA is TGTGCCAGCAGCCTCGGGGGCGGGGGGGCCCTCACAGATACGCAGTATTTT. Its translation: CASSLGGGGALTDTQYF.

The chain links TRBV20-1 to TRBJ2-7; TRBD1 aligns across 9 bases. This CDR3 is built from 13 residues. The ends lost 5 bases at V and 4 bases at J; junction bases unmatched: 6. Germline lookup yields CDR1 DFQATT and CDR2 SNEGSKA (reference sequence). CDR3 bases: TGCAGTGCTCATACCGGGACAGGGTACGAGCAGTACTTC. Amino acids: CSAHTGTGYEQYF.

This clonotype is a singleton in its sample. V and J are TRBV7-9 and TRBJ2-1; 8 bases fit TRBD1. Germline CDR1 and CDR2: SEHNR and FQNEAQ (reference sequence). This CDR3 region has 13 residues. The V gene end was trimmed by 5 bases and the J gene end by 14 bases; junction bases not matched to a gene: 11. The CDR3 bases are TGTGCCAGCAGCGCGACAGGGGCGAGCATAAAGTTCTTC. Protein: CASSATGASIKFF.

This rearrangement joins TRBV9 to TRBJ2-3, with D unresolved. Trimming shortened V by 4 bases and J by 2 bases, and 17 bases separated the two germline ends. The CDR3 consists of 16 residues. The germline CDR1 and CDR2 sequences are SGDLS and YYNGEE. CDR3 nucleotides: TGTGCCAGCAGCTCTAACATCGGACGCCCCACAGATACGCAGTATTTT. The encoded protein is CASSSNIGRPTDTQYF.

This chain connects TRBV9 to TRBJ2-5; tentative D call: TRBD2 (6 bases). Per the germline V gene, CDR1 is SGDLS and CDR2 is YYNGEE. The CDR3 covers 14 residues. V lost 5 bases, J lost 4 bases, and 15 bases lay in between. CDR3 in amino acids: CASSPILGGETQYF. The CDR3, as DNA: TGTGCCAGCAGTCCCATTTTGGGGGGAGAGACCCAGTACTTC.

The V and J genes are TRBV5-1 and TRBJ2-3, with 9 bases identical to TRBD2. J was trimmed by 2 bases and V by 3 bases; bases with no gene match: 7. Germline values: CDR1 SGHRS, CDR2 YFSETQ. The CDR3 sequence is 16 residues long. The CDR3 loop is CASSSSSGVFTDTQYF. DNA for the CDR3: TGCGCCAGCAGCTCCTCTAGCGGGGTTTTCACAGATACGCAGTATTTT.

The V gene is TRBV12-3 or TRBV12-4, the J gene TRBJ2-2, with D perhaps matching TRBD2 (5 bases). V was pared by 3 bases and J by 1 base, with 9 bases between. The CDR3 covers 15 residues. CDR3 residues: CASSFERRNTGELFF. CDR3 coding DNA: TGTGCCAGCAGTTTTGAGCGGCGGAACACCGGGGAGCTGTTTTTT.

CDR3 sequence (DNA): TGTGCCAGCCTCCTGAGTCCCTCGGAGACCCAGTACTTC. Its protein product is CASLLSPSETQYF. The chain joins TRBV2 to TRBJ2-7; no clear D gene. TRBJ2-5 explains the end of the DNA better; the J call may be wrong. Germline CDR1 and CDR2: SNHLY and FYNNEI. This CDR3 contains 13 residues.

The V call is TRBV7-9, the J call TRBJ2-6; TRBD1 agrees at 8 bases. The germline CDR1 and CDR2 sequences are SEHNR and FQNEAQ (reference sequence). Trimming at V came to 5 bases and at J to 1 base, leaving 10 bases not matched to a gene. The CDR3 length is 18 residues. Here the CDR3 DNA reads TGTGCCAGCAGCCCAAGGGGACAGGCGTTATCTGGGGCCAACGTCCTGACTTTC. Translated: CASSPRGQALSGANVLTF. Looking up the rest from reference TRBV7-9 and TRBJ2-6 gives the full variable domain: DTGVSQNPRHKITKRGQNVTFRCDPISEHNRLYWYRQTLGQGPEFLTYFQNEAQLEKSRLLSDRFSAERPKGSFSTLEIQRTEQGDSAMYLCASSPRGQALSGANVLTFGAGSRLTVL.

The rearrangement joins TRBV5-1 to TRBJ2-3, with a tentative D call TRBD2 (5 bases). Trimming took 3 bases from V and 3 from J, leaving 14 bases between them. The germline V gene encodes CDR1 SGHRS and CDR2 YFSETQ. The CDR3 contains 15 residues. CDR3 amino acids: CASSWQDRRTDTQYF. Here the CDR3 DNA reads TGCGCCAGCAGCTGGCAGGACCGGAGGACAGATACGCAGTATTTT.

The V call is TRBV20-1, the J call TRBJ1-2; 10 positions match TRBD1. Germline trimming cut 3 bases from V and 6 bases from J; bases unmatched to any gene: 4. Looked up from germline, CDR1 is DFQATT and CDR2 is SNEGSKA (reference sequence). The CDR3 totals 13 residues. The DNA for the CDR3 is TGCAGTGCTAGCCGCGGGACAGGGGATGGCTACACCTTC. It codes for CSASRGTGDGYTF.

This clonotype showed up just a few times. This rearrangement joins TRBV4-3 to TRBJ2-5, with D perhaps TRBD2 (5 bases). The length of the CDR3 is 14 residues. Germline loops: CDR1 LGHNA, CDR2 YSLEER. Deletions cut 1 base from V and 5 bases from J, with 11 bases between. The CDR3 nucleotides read TGCGCCAGCAGCCAAGGCGAGGGCCTGGAGACCCAGTACTTC. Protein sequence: CASSQGEGLETQYF.

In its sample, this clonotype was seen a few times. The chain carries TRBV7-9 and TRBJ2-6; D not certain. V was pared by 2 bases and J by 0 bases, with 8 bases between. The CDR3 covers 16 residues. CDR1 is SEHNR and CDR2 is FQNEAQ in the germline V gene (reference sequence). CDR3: CASSLTHTSGANVLTF. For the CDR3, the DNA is TGTGCCAGCAGCTTAACACATACCTCTGGGGCCAACGTCCTGACTTTC.

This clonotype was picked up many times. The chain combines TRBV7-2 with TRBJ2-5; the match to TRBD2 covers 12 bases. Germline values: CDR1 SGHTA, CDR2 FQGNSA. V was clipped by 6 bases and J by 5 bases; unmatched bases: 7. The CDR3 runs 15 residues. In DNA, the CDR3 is TGTGCCAGCAGTCTAGCGGGGGGGCCGAGGGAGACCCAGTACTTC. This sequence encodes CASSLAGGPRETQYF.

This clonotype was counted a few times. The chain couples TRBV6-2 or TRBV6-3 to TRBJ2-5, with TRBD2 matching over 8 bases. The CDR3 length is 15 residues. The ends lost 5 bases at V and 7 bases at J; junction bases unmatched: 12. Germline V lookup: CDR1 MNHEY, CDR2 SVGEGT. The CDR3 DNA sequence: TGTGCCAGCAGTCAACCGGGACTAGGGATGGGGACCCAGTACTTC. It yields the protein CASSQPGLGMGTQYF.

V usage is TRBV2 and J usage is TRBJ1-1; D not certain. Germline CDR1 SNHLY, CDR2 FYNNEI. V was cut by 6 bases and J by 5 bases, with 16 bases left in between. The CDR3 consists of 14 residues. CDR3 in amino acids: CASREHRAGTEAFF. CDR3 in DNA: TGTGCCAGCAGGGAGCATAGGGCTGGGACTGAAGCTTTCTTT.